The 27 T cell receptor beta chains presented below share a single source sample, sequenced in a study of CD8 T cells in Susac syndrome (dated by TCRdb to the late 2010s). Libraries were built with the immunoSEQ multiplex PCR assay. RNA was extracted with the RNeasy kit and about 0.5 to 1 ug was reverse transcribed using random hexamers. TCRdb took the public reads, trimmed them with fastp at Q25, ran MiXCR for clone calling and kept in-frame beta chains. Each record represents a unique CDR3 protein, reported with the most common genes and DNA among its rows. This sample lists 180,000 or so distinct CDR3 sequences; less than 95% were detected once. Over 0.08% of the sample is held by the ten biggest clonotypes. Sequencing used CD4+ T cells from PBMCs. The origin of the receptors is a human donor in good health.

J is TRBJ1-1 and V is TRBV27; D not certain. Germline-derived CDR1 and CDR2 are MNHEY and SMNVEV (reference sequence). V was clipped by 4 bases and J by 3 bases, with 18 bases between them. The CDR3 spans 16 residues. This CDR3 reads CASSSLSWTRDTEAFF. The CDR3, as DNA: TGTGCCAGCAGTTCCCTCTCCTGGACGCGGGACACTGAAGCTTTCTTT.

The chain joins TRBV5-7 to TRBJ1-5; 9 bases agree with TRBD1. TRBV5-7 is known as an ORF, though its function is uncertain. J gave up 7 bases and V 6 bases, and 8 bases lay outside the gene matches. The CDR3 runs to 14 residues. The CDR3 coding sequence is TGTGCCAGCACCCCTTTGGACAGGGGACAGCCCCAGCATTTT. Encoded protein: CASTPLDRGQPQHF.

The chain recombines TRBV11-2 with TRBJ2-3, with unresolved D. CDR1 is SGHAT, CDR2 FQNNGV, per germline. The CDR3 length is 15 residues. Trimming stripped 5 bases from V and 1 base from J, with 13 bases between. The CDR3 loop is CASSPRLWGTDTQYF. The CDR3 nucleotides are TGTGCCAGCAGCCCTAGACTGTGGGGCACAGATACGCAGTATTTT.

The V and J genes are TRBV9 and TRBJ2-5; TRBD1 is a possible D gene (5 bases). Trimming stripped 4 bases from V and 5 bases from J, with 18 bases between. The length of the CDR3 is 15 residues. Germline loops: CDR1 SGDLS, CDR2 YYNGEE. CDR3 DNA: TGTGCCAGCAGCCCGACGGGCATCAAGGGGGAGACCCAGTACTTC. As protein: CASSPTGIKGETQYF.

The genes are TRBV9 and TRBJ2-2; the match to TRBD1 covers 7 bases. Losses at the gene ends were 4 bases for V and 1 base for J; bases not matched to a gene: 7. CDR3 length equals 16 residues. From germline, CDR1 is SGDLS and CDR2 YYNGEE. CDR3 sequence reads: CASSSTGTVNTGELFF. The CDR3 DNA reads as TGTGCCAGCAGCTCCACCGGGACAGTGAACACCGGGGAGCTGTTTTTT.

The chain couples TRBV11-2 to TRBJ2-7; D remains unclear. V dropped 0 bases and J dropped 2 bases, with 14 bases sitting between them. CDR1 is SGHAT and CDR2 is FQNNGV in the germline V gene. The CDR3 runs 16 residues. This chain's CDR3 is CASSLDPDRGAYEQYF. The CDR3 DNA reads TGTGCCAGCAGCTTAGACCCGGACCGTGGCGCCTACGAGCAGTACTTC.

This sequence joins TRBV11-2 and TRBJ1-2; a weak D match, TRBD1 (6 bases). This CDR3 has 16 residues. V was pared by 5 bases and J by 4 bases, with 20 bases between. Looked up from germline, CDR1 is SGHAT and CDR2 is FQNNGV. CDR3 residues: CASSAGVRTATYGYTF. DNA for the CDR3: TGTGCCAGCAGCGCCGGAGTTCGGACAGCGACCTATGGCTACACCTTC.

The V call is TRBV27, the J call TRBJ1-2, with no clear D. The CDR3 length is 12 residues. Looked up from germline, CDR1 is MNHEY and CDR2 is SMNVEV (reference sequence). V was pared by 7 bases and J by 7 bases, with 13 bases between. Here the CDR3 DNA reads TGTGCCAGCACTGACCTAGCGAGTGGCTACACCTTC. Translated, it gives CASTDLASGYTF.

This clonotype was counted a few times. The CDR3 is CASSLDGRGGDDEQYF. The CDR3 nucleotides are TGTGCCAGCAGCTTAGATGGGAGAGGAGGGGACGACGAGCAGTACTTC. The chain has TRBV11-3 and TRBJ2-7, with a possible D match to TRBD2 (6 bases). Germline V gives CDR1 SGHNT, CDR2 YENEEA. The CDR3 is made up of 16 amino acids. V dropped 0 bases and J dropped 5 bases, with 17 bases sitting between them.

V is TRBV18 and J is TRBJ2-7; TRBD1 aligns across 8 bases. V trimming: 5 bases; J trimming: 4 bases; junction bases outside the gene matches: 4. The germline gives CDR1 KGHSH, CDR2 LQKENI. The CDR3 covers 13 residues. The CDR3 DNA reads TGTGCCAGCTCAGCCGACAGGGGTTACGAGCAGTACTTC. It translates to CASSADRGYEQYF. The variable domain in full, completed from reference TRBV18 and TRBJ2-7, reads NAGVMQNPRHLVRRRGQEARLRCSPMKGHSHVYWYRQLPEEGLKFMVYLQKENIIDESGMPKERFSAEFPKEGPSILRIQQVVRGDSAAYFCASSADRGYEQYFGPGTRLTVT.

The chain is built from TRBV29-1 and TRBJ2-5; 10 nucleotides agree with TRBD1. The germline V gene encodes CDR1 SQVTM and CDR2 ANQGSEA. V shed 4 bases and J 3 bases; nucleotides not matched to a gene: 5. The CDR3 contains 14 residues. The CDR3 sequence is CSVGGQGVEETQYF. CDR3 DNA: TGCAGCGTTGGCGGACAGGGGGTGGAAGAGACCCAGTACTTC.

The J gene is TRBJ2-1, the V gene TRBV12-3 or TRBV12-4; 13 nucleotides agree with TRBD2. V was clipped by 7 bases and J by 7 bases; unmatched bases: 7. The CDR3 totals 15 residues. The CDR3 loop reads CASIMGLAGWNEQFF. The CDR3 DNA follows: TGTGCCAGCATAATGGGACTAGCGGGATGGAATGAGCAGTTCTTC.

V and J are TRBV9 and TRBJ2-1, with a weak D call TRBD1 (6 bases). The V gene lost 3 bases and the J gene lost 7 bases, with 14 bases spanning the gap. CDR3 length: 14 amino acids. Germline CDR1 reads SGDLS; CDR2 reads YYNGEE. The CDR3 region has the DNA TGTGCCAGCAGCGCACGGACAGCTGGGAATGAGCAGTTCTTC. It codes for CASSARTAGNEQFF.

This rearrangement joins TRBV15 to TRBJ1-5; no clear D gene. The ends were cut back, 0 bases at V and 7 bases at J, with 13 bases in the middle. The CDR3 has 15 amino acids. Germline CDR1 reads LNHNV; CDR2 reads YYDKDF (reference sequence). The CDR3 region has the DNA TGTGCCACCAGCAGAGATTGGAGGCCAGGACAGCCCCAGCATTTT. It codes for CATSRDWRPGQPQHF.

This clonotype has more than one count but fewer than ten. The V call is TRBV12-3 or TRBV12-4, the J call TRBJ2-7, with 13 bases identical to TRBD2. The CDR3 is 15 residues long. Unmatched junction bases numbered 5, after V lost 6 bases and J lost 3 bases. The CDR3, as DNA: TGTGCCAGCAGCCGGGGACTAGCGGGGCTCTACGAGCAGTACTTC. Its protein product is CASSRGLAGLYEQYF.

This chain links TRBV7-9 with TRBJ2-2; D remains unclear. Trimming took 5 bases from V and 1 from J, leaving 17 bases between them. The CDR3 consists of 17 residues. Germline values: CDR1 SEHNR, CDR2 FQNEAQ (reference sequence). CDR3 DNA sequence: TGTGCCAGCAGCCGATCCCTGAGTAGCAGGAACACCGGGGAGCTGTTTTTT. Translating gives CASSRSLSSRNTGELFF.

The chain joins TRBV7-9 to TRBJ2-7; 7 bases fit TRBD1. The germline V gene encodes CDR1 SEHNR and CDR2 FQNEAQ (reference sequence). The CDR3 has 16 amino acids. The trim removed 4 bases at V and 0 bases at J, leaving 9 bases unmatched. DNA for the CDR3: TGTGCCAGCAGCTCAAGAGGGACAGTTCTCTCCTACGAGCAGTACTTC. The encoded protein is CASSSRGTVLSYEQYF. Full variable domain (outside the CDR3, taken from reference TRBV7-9 and TRBJ2-7): DTGVSQNPRHKITKRGQNVTFRCDPISEHNRLYWYRQTLGQGPEFLTYFQNEAQLEKSRLLSDRFSAERPKGSFSTLEIQRTEQGDSAMYLCASSSRGTVLSYEQYFGPGTRLTVT.

The chain carries TRBV20-1 and TRBJ1-2; no clear D. Deletions cut 2 bases from V and 2 bases from J, with 12 bases between. Looked up from germline, CDR1 is DFQATT and CDR2 is SNEGSKA (reference sequence). CDR3 length: 14 amino acids. CDR3 in amino acids: CSARSGADNYGYTF. CDR3 nucleotide sequence: TGCAGTGCTAGATCGGGTGCAGACAACTATGGCTACACCTTC.

The rearrangement uses TRBV30 and TRBJ2-7; no reliable D call. The CDR3 consists of 11 residues. Trimming removed 2 bases at V and 2 bases at J, with 4 bases between. Germline CDR1 reads GTSNPN; CDR2 reads SVGIG (reference sequence). The DNA of the CDR3 is TGTGCCTGGAGTTACACCTACGAGCAGTACTTC. Translation: CAWSYTYEQYF.

This clonotype came up once. The chain uses TRBV12-3 or TRBV12-4 and TRBJ1-5; tentative D call: TRBD1 (5 bases). The CDR3 consists of 13 residues. The germline V and J ends were trimmed by 3 bases and 4 bases, with 7 bases remaining between them. The CDR3 sequence: CASSFEGNQPQHF. The CDR3 DNA reads as TGTGCCAGCAGTTTTGAGGGGAATCAGCCCCAGCATTTT.

This clonotype was seen just once. This chain connects TRBV19 to TRBJ2-1; no definite D call. In germline, CDR1 is LNHDA, CDR2 SQIVND (reference sequence). This CDR3 comprises 11 residues. The ends were cut back, 3 bases at V and 9 bases at J, with 6 bases in the middle. The CDR3 reads CASSIRSEQFF. The CDR3 DNA sequence: TGTGCCAGTAGTATCCGTTCTGAGCAGTTCTTC. The whole variable domain, remainder taken from reference TRBV19 and TRBJ2-1, is DGGITQSPKYLFRKEGQNVTLSCEQNLNHDAMYWYRQDPGQGLRLIYYSQIVNDFQKGDIAEGYSVSREKKESFPLTVTSAQKNPTAFYLCASSIRSEQFFGPGTRLTVL.

This chain uses TRBV28 with TRBJ2-5; TRBD1 matches at 8 bases. In germline, CDR1 is MDHEN, CDR2 SYDVKM. Germline trimming cut 6 bases from V and 5 bases from J; bases unmatched to any gene: 8. The CDR3 covers 14 residues. CDR3 DNA sequence: TGTGCCAGCAGCACCCCCGGACAGGGCGAGACCCAGTACTTC. Encoded protein: CASSTPGQGETQYF.

The chain combines TRBV30 with TRBJ2-4; D is unclear. The V end lost 2 bases, the J end lost 0 bases, and 11 bases lay between the germline ends. CDR1 and CDR2 (germline): GTSNPN, SVGIG (reference sequence). CDR3 length: 15 amino acids. For the CDR3, the DNA is TGTGCCTGGAGTCCCTATGTGATAGCCAAAAACATTCAGTACTTC. Translation gives CAWSPYVIAKNIQYF.

J is TRBJ2-3 and V is TRBV29-1, with a tentative D call TRBD1 (6 bases). This CDR3 contains 13 residues. Germline-derived CDR1 and CDR2 are SQVTM and ANQGSEA. Trimming cost V 6 bases and J 2 bases, with 12 bases left between them. The CDR3 DNA follows: TGCAGCGTGGGGACAAGACACACAGATACGCAGTATTTT. Its protein is CSVGTRHTDTQYF.

The rearrangement uses TRBV28 and TRBJ1-2; D remains unclear. This CDR3 has 14 amino acids. Germline V gene sequence: CDR1 MDHEN, CDR2 SYDVKM. Trimming cost V 6 bases and J 2 bases, with 13 bases left between them. Here the CDR3 DNA reads TGTGCCAGCAGGGGTCCTCCTATGAACTATGGCTACACCTTC. It yields the protein CASRGPPMNYGYTF.

V usage is TRBV7-9 and J usage is TRBJ1-1; D remains ambiguous. V was pared by 5 bases and J by 1 base, with 11 bases between. CDR1 and CDR2 (germline): SEHNR, FQNEAQ (reference sequence). The length of the CDR3 is 14 residues. The CDR3 sequence is CASSNDWSNTEAFF. The CDR3 DNA reads TGTGCCAGCAGCAACGACTGGTCGAACACTGAAGCTTTCTTT.

The CDR3 DNA reads as TGTGCCAGCAGCCACCTAGACAGGGGGGGCTCTGGGGCCAACGTCCTGACTTTC. It codes for CASSHLDRGGSGANVLTF. The V and J genes are TRBV4-2 and TRBJ2-6; 9 bases map to TRBD1. The CDR3 runs 18 residues. Germline assignment: CDR1 LGHNA and CDR2 YNFKEQ. The J segment lost 0 bases and the V segment lost 3 bases, leaving 6 bases of the junction unmatched.